These 15 T cell receptor beta chains came from one sample sequenced in a study of blood T cell repertoires in COVID-19. The protocol was immunoSEQ multiplex PCR, while the TCRdb copy is restricted to in-frame clones and leaves out a portion. Of approximately 61,000 clones detected, over 75% appear once; the ten largest clones hold about 20%. Material: peripheral blood. All receptors derive from a man at least 80 years old with active or convalescent COVID-19.

The CDR3: CASSLRPRGQGFVSSTDTQYF. CDR3 sequence (DNA): TGTGCCAGCAGTTTAAGGCCTAGGGGACAGGGTTTCGTAAGTAGCACAGATACGCAGTATTTT. This rearrangement joins TRBV28 to TRBJ2-3; TRBD1 matches 9 bases. CDR1 and CDR2 from the germline V gene are MDHEN and SYDVKM. The CDR3 has 21 residues. Germline trimming cut 2 bases from V and 0 bases from J; bases unmatched to any gene: 18.

The chain employs TRBV6-2 or TRBV6-3 and TRBJ1-2; D is undetermined. Germline V gene data show CDR1 as MNHEY and CDR2 as SVGEGT. CDR3 length: 12 residues. Trimming cost V 5 bases and J 7 bases, with 11 bases left between them. CDR3 DNA: TGTGCCAGCAGTCCCCGGGAGGCTGGCTACACCTTC. Protein sequence: CASSPREAGYTF.

The J gene is TRBJ1-1, the V gene TRBV6-5, with D hard to call. The CDR3 runs to 13 residues. Trimming shortened V by 0 bases and J by 5 bases, and 7 bases separated the two germline ends. Germline CDR1 reads MNHEY; CDR2 reads SVGAGI. The CDR3 region has the DNA TGTGCCAGCAGTTACTCGAGGTGGACTGAAGCTTTCTTT. Amino acid sequence: CASSYSRWTEAFF.

This clone was recorded a few times. The V call is TRBV30, the J call TRBJ1-4; D unclear. The germline gives CDR1 GTSNPN, CDR2 SVGIG (reference sequence). The CDR3 runs 15 residues. Deletions cut 3 bases from V and 3 bases from J, with 14 bases between. In DNA form, the CDR3 reads TGTGCCTGGAGCAAATACGGTGGGCCTAATGAAAAACTGTTTTTT. Protein: CAWSKYGGPNEKLFF.

V and J are TRBV4-1 and TRBJ2-5, with 10 bases matching TRBD2. Germline CDR1 reads MGHRA; CDR2 reads YSYEKL. The CDR3 is 15 residues long. Trimming took 2 bases from V and 4 from J; bases not matched to a gene: 4. CDR3 loop: CASSQSGTSAETQYF. Written as DNA, the CDR3 is TGCGCCAGCAGCCAATCCGGGACTAGCGCAGAGACCCAGTACTTC.

The rearrangement joins TRBV11-2 to TRBJ2-1; tentative D call: TRBD1 (6 bases). Per germline, CDR1 SGHAT and CDR2 FQNNGV. The CDR3 extends over 17 amino acids. The V end lost 5 bases, the J end lost 6 bases, and 23 bases lay between the germline ends. As DNA, the CDR3 is TGTGCCAGCAGCGGAATCGGACAGACCAGCGACGGCAATGAGCAGTTCTTC. It encodes CASSGIGQTSDGNEQFF.

This chain connects TRBV4-1 to TRBJ2-5; a weak D match, TRBD2 (6 bases). Germline CDR1 is MGHRA and CDR2 is YSYEKL. This CDR3 spans 15 amino acids. V was trimmed by 4 bases and J by 5 bases, leaving 17 bases between them. The CDR3 DNA reads TGCGCCAGCAGCCGGGTCGGGACCGCGGGGGAGACCCAGTACTTC. Protein sequence: CASSRVGTAGETQYF.

The chain uses TRBV10-1 and TRBJ2-2; 9 bases are a match to TRBD1. V gave up 6 bases and J gave up 7 bases; unmatched junction bases: 3. The CDR3 runs 13 residues. CDR1 is WNHNN and CDR2 is SYGVQD in the germline V gene (reference sequence). CDR3 sequence reads: CASSGQGYGELFF. Written as DNA, the CDR3 is TGCGCCAGCAGCGGACAGGGGTACGGGGAGCTGTTTTTT.

The CDR3 sequence: CASWDSWTLFHGYTF. Written as DNA, the CDR3 is TGTGCCAGCTGGGACAGCTGGACCTTGTTCCATGGCTACACCTTC. V and J are TRBV6-5 and TRBJ1-2, with 7 bases fitting TRBD1. Germline V gene sequence: CDR1 MNHEY, CDR2 SVGAGI. The CDR3 spans 15 residues. The V gene end was trimmed by 8 bases and the J gene end by 6 bases; junction bases not matched to a gene: 15.

This clone was counted only a few times. The chain joins TRBV9 to TRBJ1-3; D unclear. V was trimmed by 4 bases and J by 0 bases, leaving 11 bases between them. Germline CDR1 and CDR2: SGDLS and YYNGEE. The CDR3 spans 15 residues. This CDR3 is CASSPTRDSGNTIYF. In DNA form, the CDR3 reads TGTGCCAGCAGCCCAACCCGAGACTCTGGAAACACCATATATTTT.

The genes are TRBV9 and TRBJ1-3, with a tentative D call TRBD1 (5 bases). This CDR3 has 15 residues. CDR1 and CDR2 from the germline V gene are SGDLS and YYNGEE. The V end was cut by 1 base, the J end by 3 bases, with 11 bases between. CDR3: CASSVLGAGGNTIYF. CDR3 DNA sequence: TGTGCCAGCAGCGTATTAGGGGCCGGTGGAAACACCATATATTTT.

This clone was observed a handful of times. This rearrangement joins TRBV5-4 to TRBJ2-2; 12 bases align to TRBD1. The germline gives CDR1 SGHNT, CDR2 YYREEE (reference sequence). The ends lost 3 bases at V and 4 bases at J; junction bases unmatched: 1. The CDR3 has 15 amino acids. The DNA for the CDR3 is TGTGCCAGCAGCTGGGACAGGGGGCTCACCGGGGAGCTGTTTTTT. Translated, it gives CASSWDRGLTGELFF.

This chain joins TRBV5-1 and TRBJ2-7, with D possibly TRBD2 on 5 matching bases. The CDR3 covers 14 residues. Deletions cut 8 bases from V and 0 bases from J, with 15 bases between. CDR1 and CDR2 (germline): SGHRS, YFSETQ. The CDR3 DNA reads as TGCGCCAGTCAGAGACCGGGAAACTCCTACGAGCAGTACTTC. Protein product: CASQRPGNSYEQYF. Drawing the rest from reference TRBV5-1 and TRBJ2-7, the complete variable domain is KAGVTQTPRYLIKTRGQQVTLSCSPISGHRSVSWYQQTPGQGLQFLFEYFSETQRNKGNFPGRFSGRQFSNSRSEMNVSTLELGDSALYLCASQRPGNSYEQYFGPGTRLTVT.

The genes are TRBV28 and TRBJ2-7; 11 nucleotides line up with TRBD2. Germline assignment: CDR1 MDHEN and CDR2 SYDVKM. This CDR3 spans 15 amino acids. After removal of 6 bases from V and 3 bases from J, the junction contained 7 bases not matched to a gene. The CDR3 is CASRETGTSGYEQYF. The CDR3 region has the DNA TGTGCCAGCAGGGAAACCGGGACTAGCGGCTACGAGCAGTACTTC.

CDR3 sequence: CASSVGVSGRAGETQYF. As DNA, the CDR3 is TGTGCCAGCAGCGTAGGCGTTAGCGGGAGAGCGGGGGAGACCCAGTACTTC. The J gene is TRBJ2-5, the V gene TRBV9; 9 positions agree with TRBD2. There are 17 residues in the CDR3. The V and J ends lost 0 bases and 5 bases, in that order; junction bases with no gene match: 11. Germline CDR1 is SGDLS and CDR2 is YYNGEE.